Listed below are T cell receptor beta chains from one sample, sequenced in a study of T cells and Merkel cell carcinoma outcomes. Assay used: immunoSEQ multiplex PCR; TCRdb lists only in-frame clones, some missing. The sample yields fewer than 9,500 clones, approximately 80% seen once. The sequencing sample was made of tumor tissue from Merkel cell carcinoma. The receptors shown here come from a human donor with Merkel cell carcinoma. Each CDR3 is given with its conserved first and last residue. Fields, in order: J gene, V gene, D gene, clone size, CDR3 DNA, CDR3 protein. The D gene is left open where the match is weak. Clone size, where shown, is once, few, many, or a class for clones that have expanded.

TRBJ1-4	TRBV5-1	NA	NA	TGCGCCAGCAGCTTCGGGGGGCGGAGTGAAAAACTGTTTTTT	CASSFGGRSEKLFF
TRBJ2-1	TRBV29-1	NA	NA	TGCAGCGTCGGGGCCGACTCCTACAATGAGCAGTTCTTC	CSVGADSYNEQFF
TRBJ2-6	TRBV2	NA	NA	TGTGCCAGCAGTGATTCTGTCTCTGGGGCCAACGTCCTGACTTTC	CASSDSVSGANVLTF
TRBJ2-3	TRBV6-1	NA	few	TGTGCCAGCAGCCATACAGATACGCAGTATTTT	CASSHTDTQYF
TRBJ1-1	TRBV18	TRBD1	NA	TGTGCCAGCTCAGAAAGGGGACAGAAGGAAGCTTTCTTT	CASSERGQKEAFF
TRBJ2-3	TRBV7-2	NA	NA	TGTGCCAGCAGCCGGCAATTGGCCCCAGATACGCAGTATTTT	CASSRQLAPDTQYF
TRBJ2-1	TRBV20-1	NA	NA	TGCAGTGCGTCTTCCCATGAGCAGTTCTTC	CSASSHEQFF
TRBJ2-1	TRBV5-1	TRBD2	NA	TGCGCCAGCAGCAAGCTAGCGGGGGTTAACAATGAGCAGTTCTTC	CASSKLAGVNNEQFF
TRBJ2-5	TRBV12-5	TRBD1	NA	TGTGCTAGTGGTTTGTGGCAGGGGGCTGTGGGGACCCAGTACTTC	CASGLWQGAVGTQYF
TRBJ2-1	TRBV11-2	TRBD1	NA	TGTGCCAGCAGCTTAGTTGCAGGGGGACGGGGTGAGCAGTTCTTC	CASSLVAGGRGEQFF
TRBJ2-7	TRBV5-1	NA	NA	TGCGCCAGCAGCTGGCAGGGAAGGAAGTACTTC	CASSWQGRKYF
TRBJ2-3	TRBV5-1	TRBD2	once	TGCGCCAGCAGCTTGGTTCTAGCGGGGGGTCCGCGGGGTACGCAGTATTTT	CASSLVLAGGPRGTQYF
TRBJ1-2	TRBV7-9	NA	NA	TGTGCCAGCAGCCAGGCGGGGGGGTTCTATGGCTACACCTTC	CASSQAGGFYGYTF
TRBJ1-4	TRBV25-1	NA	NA	TGTGCCAGCAAAGGGAGTACTAATGAAAAACTGTTTTTT	CASKGSTNEKLFF
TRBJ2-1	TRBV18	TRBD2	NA	TGTGCCAGCTCACCACGGGCCCCAGCGGGGAATGAGCAGTTCTTC	CASSPRAPAGNEQFF
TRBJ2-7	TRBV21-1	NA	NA	TGTGCCAGCAGCAAACAGGGACAGGGTAGGGACGAGCAGTACTTC	CASSKQGQGRDEQYF
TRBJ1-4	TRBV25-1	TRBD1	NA	TGTGCCAGCAGCGCGGACAGGGGGAAGGGGGAAAAACTGTTTTTT	CASSADRGKGEKLFF
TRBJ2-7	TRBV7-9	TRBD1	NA	TGTGCCAGCAGCTTCTCGGGGACAGCTGACTACGAGCAGTACTTC	CASSFSGTADYEQYF
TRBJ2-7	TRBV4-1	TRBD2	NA	TGCGCCAGCAGCCAGATTCCGGGACTAGCGGTCTACGAGCAGTACTTC	CASSQIPGLAVYEQYF
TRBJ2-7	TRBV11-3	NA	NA	TGTGCCAGCAGCCCGGTGCCGTCGGGGACAAAGTACTTC	CASSPVPSGTKYF
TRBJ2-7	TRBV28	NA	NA	TGTGCCAGCACAGACGCATTGTTCGAGCAGTACTTC	CASTDALFEQYF
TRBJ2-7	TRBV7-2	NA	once	TGTGCCAGCAGCGCCCCGAGCTCCTACGAGCAGTACTTC	CASSAPSSYEQYF
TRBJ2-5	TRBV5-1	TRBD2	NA	TGCGCCAGCAGCTTGGGCGGGGGACAGACCCAGTACTTC	CASSLGGGQTQYF
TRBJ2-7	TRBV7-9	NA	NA	TGTGCCAGCAGCTTCCGGGAAGAGGGGTACGAGCAGTACTTC	CASSFREEGYEQYF
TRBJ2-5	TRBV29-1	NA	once	TGCAGCGTTGACCCGGGATCCCAAGAGACCCAGTACTTC	CSVDPGSQETQYF
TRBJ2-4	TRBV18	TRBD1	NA	TGTGCCAGCTCACCACCGGGGACAGGGGGCATATCCAAAAACATTCAGTACTTC	CASSPPGTGGISKNIQYF
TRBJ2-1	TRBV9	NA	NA	TGTGCCAGCAGCGTAGAAAGGTCTGGGATCGGTGAGCAGTTCTTC	CASSVERSGIGEQFF
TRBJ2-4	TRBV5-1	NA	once	TGCGCCAGCAGCTCCTCCCCCAGCAAAAACATTCAGTACTTC	CASSSSPSKNIQYF
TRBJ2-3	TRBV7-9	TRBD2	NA	TGTGCCAGCAGCTTAGGGGTAAGCGGGGACACAGATACGCAGTATTTT	CASSLGVSGDTDTQYF
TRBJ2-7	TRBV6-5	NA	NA	TGTGCCAGCAGTTACCTTACAGGGTGGAGCGAGCAGTACTTC	CASSYLTGWSEQYF
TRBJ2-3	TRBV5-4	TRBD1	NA	TGTGCCAGCAGCTTCCGGGACAGGGGGACAGATACGCAGTATTTT	CASSFRDRGTDTQYF
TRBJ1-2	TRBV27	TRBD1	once	TGTGCCAGCAGTTCAGGGGGCGGCTATGGCTACACCTTC	CASSSGGGYGYTF
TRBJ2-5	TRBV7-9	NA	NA	TGTGCCAGCAGCTCCCGGGTGTCGGCCAAGTACTTC	CASSSRVSAKYF
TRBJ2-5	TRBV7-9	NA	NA	TGTGCCAGCAGAGACCTGATCGGGGAGACCCAGTACTTC	CASRDLIGETQYF
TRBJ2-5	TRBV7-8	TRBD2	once	TGTGCCAGCAGCTACACTAGCGGGATAGAGACCCAGTACTTC	CASSYTSGIETQYF
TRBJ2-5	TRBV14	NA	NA	TGTGCCAGCAGCCCCAGCGGTGGGGAGACCCAGTACTTC	CASSPSGGETQYF
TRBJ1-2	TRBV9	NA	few	TGTGCCAGCAGCCCCACAGTACACTATGGCTACACCTTC	CASSPTVHYGYTF
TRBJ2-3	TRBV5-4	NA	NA	TGTGCCAGCAGCTTGGGCCAAAGGACAGATACGCAGTATTTT	CASSLGQRTDTQYF
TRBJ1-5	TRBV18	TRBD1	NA	TGTGCCAGCTCACCGCGACAGGGTCTTCTTTATAGCAATCAGCCCCAGCATTTT	CASSPRQGLLYSNQPQHF
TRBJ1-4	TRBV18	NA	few	TGTGCCAGCTCACCGGTTAATGAAAAACTGTTTTTT	CASSPVNEKLFF
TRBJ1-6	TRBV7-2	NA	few	TGTGCCAGCAGCTTAGCAGACGTCGGCAGTTCACCCCTCCACTTT	CASSLADVGSSPLHF
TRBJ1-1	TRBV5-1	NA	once	TGCGCCAGCAGCTTGGACATATTCAACACTGAAGCTTTCTTT	CASSLDIFNTEAFF
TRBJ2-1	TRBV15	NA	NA	TGTGCCACCAGCAGAGATCGCGGGTTAAGGGGAAATGAGCAGTTCTTC	CATSRDRGLRGNEQFF